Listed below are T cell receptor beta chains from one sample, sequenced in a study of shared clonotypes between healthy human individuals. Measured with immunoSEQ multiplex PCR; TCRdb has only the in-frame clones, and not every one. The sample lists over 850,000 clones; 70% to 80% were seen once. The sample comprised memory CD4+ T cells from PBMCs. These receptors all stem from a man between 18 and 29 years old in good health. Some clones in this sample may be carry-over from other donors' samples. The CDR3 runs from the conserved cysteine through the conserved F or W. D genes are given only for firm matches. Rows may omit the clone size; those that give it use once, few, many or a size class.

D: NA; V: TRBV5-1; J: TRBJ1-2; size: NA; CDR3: CASSFQGQDGYTF; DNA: TGCGCCAGCAGCTTCCAGGGACAAGATGGCTACACCTTC
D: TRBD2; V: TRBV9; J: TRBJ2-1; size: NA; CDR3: CASSVDPGLQYNEQFF; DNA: TGTGCCAGCAGCGTCGATCCGGGACTACAATACAATGAGCAGTTCTTC
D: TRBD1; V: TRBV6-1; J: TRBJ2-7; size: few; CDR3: CASGLGQFRSYEQYF; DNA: TGTGCCAGCGGCCTGGGACAGTTTCGTTCCTACGAGCAGTACTTC
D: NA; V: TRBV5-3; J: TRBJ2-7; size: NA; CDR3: CARSWADERAEQYF; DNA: TGTGCCAGAAGCTGGGCCGATGAGAGAGCCGAGCAGTACTTC
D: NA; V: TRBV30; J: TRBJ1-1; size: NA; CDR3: CAWSVIGDTEAFF; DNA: TGTGCCTGGAGTGTAATAGGGGACACTGAAGCTTTCTTT
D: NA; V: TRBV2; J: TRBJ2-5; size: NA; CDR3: CASRLSSTQETQYF; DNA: TGTGCCAGCAGGCTAAGCAGCACACAAGAGACCCAGTACTTC
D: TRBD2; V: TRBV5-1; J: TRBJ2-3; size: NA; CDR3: CASSLGSGSGTDTQYF; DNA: TGCGCCAGCAGCTTGGGGAGCGGGAGTGGCACAGATACGCAGTATTTT
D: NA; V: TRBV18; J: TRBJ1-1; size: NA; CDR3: CASSPSRENTEAFF; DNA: TGTGCCAGCTCACCTAGCCGCGAGAACACTGAAGCTTTCTTT
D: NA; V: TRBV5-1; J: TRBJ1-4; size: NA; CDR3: CASSLEPQGLLSEKLFF; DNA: TGCGCCAGCAGCTTGGAGCCACAGGGTTTGCTTAGCGAAAAACTGTTTTTT
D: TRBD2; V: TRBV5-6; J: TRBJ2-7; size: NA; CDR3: CASSFLAGTSHEQYF; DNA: TGTGCCAGCAGCTTTCTAGCGGGGACCTCCCACGAGCAGTACTTC
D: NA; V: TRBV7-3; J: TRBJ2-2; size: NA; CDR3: CASSPVGGANTGELFF; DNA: TGTGCCAGCAGCCCGGTGGGTGGCGCGAACACCGGGGAGCTGTTTTTT